Here is one T cell receptor beta chain with its context. Its antigen is undetermined. This sample stems from a study of OX40 agonist ivuxolimab in advanced cancers. The wider study: An anti-OX40 (CD134) antibody with agonistic activity, ivuxolimab, was administered to patients. Study outcomes and limitations: Both blood CD4+ and CD8+ T cells showed clonal growth by week 6 at 0.1 to 3.0 mg/kg. Antigen specificity was not determined for the expanded peripheral T cells.

Generated by immunoSEQ multiplex PCR, the TCRdb table keeps only in-frame clones and is missing some. The repertoire holds some 83,000 clones, with approximately 84% as singletons. This CDR3 is 14 amino acids long. Germline V gene sequence: CDR1 SGHTA, CDR2 FQGNSA. V shed 3 bases and J shed 7 bases, with 15 bases lying between them. The sample consisted of CD4+ or CD8+ T cells sorted from blood, taken in a trial of the OX40 agonist ivuxolimab. J is TRBJ1-2 and V is TRBV7-2; weak D call: TRBD1 (5 bases). This TCR derives from an adult with an advanced solid tumor such as melanoma, head and neck, liver or kidney cancer. CDR3 residues: CASSLEGVSTGYTF. The CDR3 region has the DNA TGTGCCAGCAGCTTGGAAGGGGTTAGTACTGGCTACACCTTC.